A single sample gave rise to the 18 T cell receptor beta chains below, sequenced in a study of T cell responses to AZD1222 COVID-19 vaccine. The assay was immunoSEQ multiplex PCR, and TCRdb's table has in-frame clones only and misses some. There are about 140,000 clones in the sample; 92% occur only once, and roughly 3.7% lies in the top ten. The starting material was peripheral blood, obtained on day 0 of AZD1222 vaccination. The origin of the receptors is an adult in good health.

The rearrangement links TRBV2 to TRBJ2-5; 11 bases map to TRBD2. Germline loops: CDR1 SNHLY, CDR2 FYNNEI. CDR3 length equals 16 residues. Trimming took 4 bases from V and 4 from J; bases not matched to a gene: 8. CDR3 region: CASSAYSGRALETQYF. Written as DNA, the CDR3 is TGTGCCAGCAGTGCATATAGCGGGAGGGCCCTAGAGACCCAGTACTTC.

The rearrangement links TRBV5-6 to TRBJ1-2; perhaps TRBD1 as D (6 bases). Germline V lookup: CDR1 SGHDT, CDR2 YYEEEE. The CDR3 has 11 amino acids. Trimming stripped 5 bases from V and 8 bases from J, with 10 bases between. The CDR3, as DNA: TGTGCCAGCAGTTACAGGGACGGCTACACCTTC. Encoded protein: CASSYRDGYTF. The full variable domain, with the rest looked up from reference TRBV5-6 and TRBJ1-2, is DAGVTQSPTHLIKTRGQQVTLRCSPKSGHDTVSWYQQALGQGPQFIFQYYEEEERQRGNFPDRFSGHQFPNYSSELNVNALLLGDSALYLCASSYRDGYTFGSGTRLTVV.

The chain uses TRBV11-2 and TRBJ1-2, with D perhaps matching TRBD1 (5 bases). CDR3 length: 15 residues. Germline-derived CDR1 and CDR2 are SGHAT and FQNNGV. V was pared by 5 bases and J by 0 bases, with 13 bases between. CDR3 sequence (DNA): TGTGCCAGCAGCCAGGACACTAAAGCTAACTATGGCTACACCTTC. Protein product: CASSQDTKANYGYTF.

The chain is built from TRBV11-2 and TRBJ1-1; D is perhaps TRBD1 (5 bases). The CDR3 runs 13 residues. V was shortened by 4 bases and J by 2 bases, with 8 bases between the two germline ends. Germline V lookup: CDR1 SGHAT, CDR2 FQNNGV. CDR3 bases: TGTGCCAGCAGCTGGGACCCCAACACTGAAGCTTTCTTT. Its protein product is CASSWDPNTEAFF.

CDR3 DNA: TGCGCCAGCAGCCAAGGTATATCCGGCACCAGCTACGAGCAGTACTTC. It translates to CASSQGISGTSYEQYF. The genes are TRBV4-1 and TRBJ2-7; no definite D call. Trimming left V 1 base short and J 3 bases short, with 16 bases between. The CDR3 is 16 residues long. The germline V gene has CDR1 MGHRA and CDR2 YSYEKL.

The chain combines TRBV27 with TRBJ2-5; D tentatively reads TRBD1 or TRBD2 (6 bases each). The CDR3 runs 13 residues. The V and J ends lost 7 bases and 7 bases respectively, with 16 bases between them. Per the germline V gene, CDR1 is MNHEY and CDR2 is SMNVEV (reference sequence). DNA for the CDR3: TGTGCCAGCACCTCTGGGGGGCCGGGGACCCAGTACTTC. Translating it yields CASTSGGPGTQYF.

There are a few counts of this clone. The chain employs TRBV5-4 and TRBJ2-5, with 7 bases matching TRBD2. The ends lost 2 bases at V and 4 bases at J; junction bases unmatched: 17. This CDR3 spans 18 amino acids. Germline CDR1 SGHNT, CDR2 YYREEE (reference sequence). DNA of the CDR3: TGTGCCAGCAGCTTAGACCCCTTTTCTGCGGGAGTGGGAGAGACCCAGTACTTC. It codes for CASSLDPFSAGVGETQYF.

The chain couples TRBV9 to TRBJ2-3, with no clear D. Germline CDR1 SGDLS, CDR2 YYNGEE. V was clipped by 3 bases and J by 4 bases, with 12 bases between them. The CDR3 runs 14 residues. CDR3 sequence reads: CASSAPQEPDTQYF. CDR3 nucleotides: TGTGCCAGCAGCGCCCCCCAAGAGCCAGATACGCAGTATTTT.

This chain connects TRBV14 to TRBJ1-4; no firm D call. Germline CDR1 is SGHDN and CDR2 is FVKESK. Deletions cut 4 bases from V and 8 bases from J, with 20 bases between. CDR3 size: 16 residues. The CDR3 DNA sequence: TGTGCCAGCAGCCCTACAAGAGGTTCCGGCGGGGAAAAACTGTTTTTT. Translating gives CASSPTRGSGGEKLFF.

This chain links TRBV6-5 with TRBJ2-7; 10 bases are shared with TRBD1. The CDR3 sequence is 13 residues long. Germline V lookup: CDR1 MNHEY, CDR2 SVGAGI. The J segment lost 6 bases and the V segment lost 6 bases, leaving 5 bases of the junction unmatched. The CDR3 is CASRRQGAAEQYF. The DNA for the CDR3 is TGTGCCAGCAGGCGACAGGGGGCGGCCGAGCAGTACTTC.

The chain combines TRBV11-2 with TRBJ1-1, with D unclear. Trimming pared 0 bases from V and 5 bases from J, leaving 19 bases between. This CDR3 has 17 residues. Germline CDR1 is SGHAT and CDR2 is FQNNGV. The CDR3 protein is CASSLEGGSSRQTEAFF. CDR3 DNA sequence: TGTGCCAGCAGCTTAGAGGGCGGCAGTAGTAGACAAACTGAAGCTTTCTTT. The variable domain in full, with the rest retrieved from reference TRBV11-2 and TRBJ1-1, is EAGVAQSPRYKIIEKRQSVAFWCNPISGHATLYWYQQILGQGPKLLIQFQNNGVVDDSQLPKDRFSAERLKGVDSTLKIQPAKLEDSAVYLCASSLEGGSSRQTEAFFGQGTRLTVV.

This clone was counted a single time. The chain links TRBV10-2 to TRBJ2-7, with TRBD1 matching 7 bases. The CDR3 is 16 amino acids. V shed 5 bases and J 6 bases; nucleotides not matched to a gene: 16. Germline lookup yields CDR1 WSHSY and CDR2 SAAADI. In DNA form, the CDR3 reads TGCGCCAGCAGTCCACTATCGACAGGGAATCCGCCCGAGCAGTACTTC. This encodes CASSPLSTGNPPEQYF.

The CDR3 region is CASSESGADNEKLFF. In DNA form, the CDR3 reads TGCGCCAGCAGTGAGTCTGGGGCCGATAATGAAAAACTGTTTTTT. The chain has TRBV10-1 and TRBJ1-4, with D tentatively TRBD1 (5 bases). Looked up from germline, CDR1 is WNHNN and CDR2 is SYGVQD (reference sequence). V dropped 0 bases and J dropped 4 bases, with 9 bases sitting between them. This CDR3 contains 15 residues.

This sequence joins TRBV7-9 and TRBJ1-4; 7 nucleotides match TRBD1. Germline V gene sequence: CDR1 SEHNR, CDR2 FQNEAQ (reference sequence). Trimming at V came to 5 bases and at J to 2 bases, leaving 2 bases not matched to a gene. The CDR3 totals 14 residues. For the CDR3, the DNA is TGTGCCAGCAGCCCGGGACAGACTAATGAAAAACTGTTTTTT. This sequence encodes CASSPGQTNEKLFF.

The chain has TRBV12-5 and TRBJ2-3, with TRBD1 as a possible D gene (6 bases). Germline CDR1 is LGHNT and CDR2 is FRNRAP. CDR3 length equals 15 residues. With 5 bases removed from V and 6 bases from J, the gap between germline ends came to 18 bases. CDR3 coding DNA: TGTGCTAGTGGTCAGGGGCTGGGTGTCTCGGATACGCAGTATTTT. Translating gives CASGQGLGVSDTQYF.

The chain is built from TRBV5-4 and TRBJ2-3, with D unclear. Looked up from germline, CDR1 is SGHNT and CDR2 is YYREEE (reference sequence). This CDR3 has 14 residues. Trimming cost V 3 bases and J 5 bases, with 13 bases left between them. As DNA, the CDR3 is TGTGCCAGCAGCTCCCGTTCGACGGGAGATACGCAGTATTTT. It is translated as CASSSRSTGDTQYF.

The chain carries TRBV12-5 and TRBJ1-2, with 8 bases fitting TRBD1. Germline V CDR1 and CDR2: LGHNT, FRNRAP. This CDR3 contains 14 residues. V shed 7 bases, J shed 5 bases, and the junction held 9 bases outside the gene matches. CDR3 residues: CASVGGRGLYGYTF. The DNA for the CDR3 is TGTGCTAGTGTTGGGGGCAGGGGGCTTTATGGCTACACCTTC.

V gene TRBV2 combines with J gene TRBJ2-7, with D unresolved. The germline V and J ends were trimmed by 8 bases and 4 bases, with 12 bases remaining between them. The CDR3 extends over 12 amino acids. Germline assignment: CDR1 SNHLY and CDR2 FYNNEI. CDR3 sequence: CASGQTGYEQYF. CDR3 sequence (DNA): TGTGCCAGCGGCCAGACCGGGTACGAGCAGTACTTC.